These 2 T cell receptor beta chains came from one sample sequenced in a study of T cells in Graves' hyperthyroidism and ophthalmopathy. Amplification of TCR beta CDR3 regions was performed using RNA transcripts as template. Carried out on the TCR CDR3, a first-round RT-PCR used the HTBI primer set. TCRdb recomputed calls from the multiplex PCR reads with MiXCR, one row per CDR3 protein. The profile covers about 640,000 distinct CDR3 sequences, with roughly 20% appearing a single time and around a third taken by the ten largest. Sequencing was done on a sample of blood. These receptors were obtained from a young man with Graves' ophthalmopathy.

This clonotype has only a few counts. The rearrangement uses TRBV7-9 and TRBJ1-1, with D unclear. This CDR3 comprises 13 residues. V lost 1 base and J 11 bases, leaving 14 bases between the germline ends. Germline-derived CDR1 and CDR2 are SEHNR and FQNEAQ (reference sequence). Here the CDR3 reads CASSLDGTGAAFF. The DNA of the CDR3 is TGTGCCAGCAGCTTAGATGGAACGGGCGCGGCTTTCTTT. The full variable domain, rest sourced from reference TRBV7-9 and TRBJ1-1, is DTGVSQNPRHKITKRGQNVTFRCDPISEHNRLYWYRQTLGQGPEFLTYFQNEAQLEKSRLLSDRFSAERPKGSFSTLEIQRTEQGDSAMYLCASSLDGTGAAFFGQGTRLTVV.

The chain couples TRBV5-1 to TRBJ2-2, with 9 bases lining up with TRBD2. V dropped 3 bases and J dropped 3; count of bases not matched to a gene: 12. Germline V gene data show CDR1 as SGHRS and CDR2 as YFSETQ. The CDR3 has 18 amino acids. This chain's CDR3 is CASSSGYSGRLDTGELFF. The DNA of the CDR3 is TGCGCCAGCAGCTCCGGGTACAGCGGGAGGTTGGACACCGGGGAGCTGTTTTTT.